This entry lists 27 T cell receptor beta chains sequenced from one sample in a study of blood T cell repertoires in COVID-19. TCRdb's table, derived via immunoSEQ multiplex PCR, lists solely in-frame clones and lacks some. The repertoire holds 190,000 or so clones, with roughly 89% as singletons. The sequencing sample was made of PBMCs or T cells enriched from blood (not recorded which). Receptors were obtained from a man aged 18 to 29 with acute COVID-19.

The V gene is TRBV6-5, the J gene TRBJ1-2; 8 bases line up with TRBD1. Germline trimming cut 7 bases from V and 0 bases from J; bases unmatched to any gene: 4. The germline CDR1 and CDR2 sequences are MNHEY and SVGAGI. The CDR3 runs to 14 residues. DNA of the CDR3: TGTGCCAGCACCCGGGACAGGACTAACTATGGCTACACCTTC. Amino acid sequence: CASTRDRTNYGYTF.

The chain combines TRBV6-2 or TRBV6-3 with TRBJ2-5, with 11 bases matching TRBD2. V lost 5 bases, J lost 0 bases, and 5 bases stayed unmatched. The CDR3 spans 16 residues. CDR1 is MNHEY, CDR2 SVGEGT, per germline. CDR3 sequence: CASSGIAGGYQETQYF. CDR3 nucleotides: TGTGCCAGCAGTGGGATAGCGGGAGGGTACCAAGAGACCCAGTACTTC.

For the CDR3, the DNA is TGTGCCAGCAGCCCCGACAGGAGCTCCTACAATGAGCAGTTCTTC. This encodes CASSPDRSSYNEQFF. The chain combines TRBV13 with TRBJ2-1; D is possibly TRBD1 (6 bases). The CDR3 is 15 amino acids. V dropped 5 bases and J dropped 0 bases, with 11 bases sitting between them. From germline, CDR1 is PRHDT and CDR2 FYEKMQ (reference sequence).

This CDR3 reads CSVGAGALIFSGANVLTF. Here the CDR3 DNA reads TGCAGCGTTGGAGCGGGAGCGCTCATATTCTCTGGGGCCAACGTCCTGACTTTC. The chain carries TRBV29-1 and TRBJ2-6; 8 bases line up with TRBD2. Trimming cost V 4 bases and J 0 bases; bases outside gene matches: 11. Germline values: CDR1 SQVTM, CDR2 ANQGSEA. CDR3 length: 18 amino acids.

This clone was recorded once. The chain links TRBV2 to TRBJ2-1, with 13 positions matching TRBD2. The CDR3 contains 16 residues. Germline CDR1 SNHLY, CDR2 FYNNEI. V shed 6 bases, J shed 7 bases, and the junction held 9 bases outside the gene matches. The CDR3 sequence is CASRKAGTSGMNEQFF. The CDR3 DNA sequence: TGTGCCAGCAGGAAGGCCGGGACTAGCGGGATGAATGAGCAGTTCTTC.

This chain joins TRBV7-3 and TRBJ2-7; perhaps TRBD2 as D (5 bases). With 2 bases removed from V and 6 bases from J, the gap between germline ends came to 17 bases. The length of the CDR3 is 15 residues. Germline V gene data show CDR1 as SGHTA and CDR2 as FQGTGA. The chain's CDR3 is CASSLSVGGGGEQYF. In DNA form, the CDR3 reads TGTGCCAGCAGCTTATCCGTAGGAGGAGGCGGCGAGCAGTACTTC.

V gene TRBV7-3 combines with J gene TRBJ2-1; possibly TRBD2 for D (5 bases). V was shortened by 4 bases and J by 8 bases, with 12 bases between the two germline ends. Germline V lookup: CDR1 SGHTA, CDR2 FQGTGA. The CDR3 sequence is 13 residues long. The CDR3 loop reads CASSSNPRDEQFF. The CDR3 DNA reads as TGTGCCAGCAGCTCTAATCCGAGGGATGAGCAGTTCTTC.

This clone was seen just once. The J gene is TRBJ1-2, the V gene TRBV28; 11 bases line up with TRBD1. Trimming at V came to 5 bases and at J to 4 bases, leaving 3 bases not matched to a gene. The germline V gene has CDR1 MDHEN and CDR2 SYDVKM. The CDR3 length is 14 residues. The CDR3 DNA sequence: TGTGCCAGCAGTCCCGGGACAGGGGGCTATGGCTACACCTTC. Protein sequence: CASSPGTGGYGYTF.

DNA of the CDR3: TGTGCCAGCAGTTACTCTGGCGGGAGAGGAGAGCAGTTCTTC. It is translated as CASSYSGGRGEQFF. The chain links TRBV6-5 to TRBJ2-1, with 7 bases identical to TRBD2. The junction had 6 bases not matched to a gene; V was cut back by 0 bases and J by 10 bases. This CDR3 has 14 residues. Per germline, CDR1 MNHEY and CDR2 SVGAGI.

V and J are TRBV19 and TRBJ1-5; D is unclear. The CDR3 contains 15 residues. Germline CDR1 is LNHDA and CDR2 is SQIVND (reference sequence). V lost 1 base and J lost 6, with 13 bases in between. The CDR3 spells CASSIGPVSAQPQHF. The DNA for the CDR3 is TGTGCCAGTAGTATAGGGCCGGTTAGCGCTCAGCCCCAGCATTTT.

The rearrangement joins TRBV5-1 to TRBJ1-1, with D unclear. The germline CDR1 and CDR2 sequences are SGHRS and YFSETQ. This CDR3 has 12 residues. V lost 5 bases to trimming and J lost 1 base, with 6 bases between them. In nucleotides, the CDR3 is TGCGCCAGCAGGTCAGGGAACACTGAAGCTTTCTTT. It encodes CASRSGNTEAFF.

The rearrangement uses TRBV4-1 and TRBJ2-5; TRBD2 might be the D (6 bases). The germline gives CDR1 MGHRA, CDR2 YSYEKL. V was cut by 9 bases and J by 7 bases, with 15 bases left in between. The CDR3 covers 12 residues. The CDR3 is CASTSYEGTQYF. In DNA form, the CDR3 reads TGCGCCAGTACTAGCTATGAGGGGACCCAGTACTTC.

The genes are TRBV18 and TRBJ1-6, with 9 nucleotides matching TRBD1. The CDR3 has 16 amino acids. Germline V CDR1 and CDR2: KGHSH, LQKENI. The ends lost 5 bases at V and 6 bases at J; junction bases unmatched: 8. DNA of the CDR3: TGTGCCAGCTCAGCGCCCCCGGGACAGGGTAATTCACCCCTCCACTTT. Amino acids: CASSAPPGQGNSPLHF.

The V and J genes are TRBV13 and TRBJ1-3; 8 bases line up with TRBD1. The CDR3 totals 16 residues. Germline CDR1 PRHDT, CDR2 FYEKMQ (reference sequence). V dropped 4 bases and J dropped 4; count of bases not matched to a gene: 9. CDR3 residues: CASSSRSTGAGNTIYF. The CDR3 bases are TGTGCCAGCAGCTCGAGATCGACAGGGGCCGGAAACACCATATATTTT.

The genes are TRBV5-6 and TRBJ2-1; 16 positions agree with TRBD2. The CDR3 sequence is 16 residues long. Germline V lookup: CDR1 SGHDT, CDR2 YYEEEE. Trimming took 5 bases from V and 8 from J; bases not matched to a gene: 7. In DNA form, the CDR3 reads TGTGCCAGCAGTTTCGGGACTAGCGGGAGGGAAGATGAGCAGTTCTTC. Protein: CASSFGTSGREDEQFF. Full variable domain (outside the CDR3, taken from reference TRBV5-6 and TRBJ2-1): DAGVTQSPTHLIKTRGQQVTLRCSPKSGHDTVSWYQQALGQGPQFIFQYYEEEERQRGNFPDRFSGHQFPNYSSELNVNALLLGDSALYLCASSFGTSGREDEQFFGPGTRLTVL.

For this clone: The sample contains more than one DNA sequence encoding this CDR3. DNA of the CDR3: TGCGCCAGCAGCTTGGGAGGACTAGCGGGAGGGCCGAGGACAGATACGCAGTATTTT. As protein: CASSLGGLAGGPRTDTQYF. The rearrangement uses TRBV5-1 and TRBJ2-3, with 15 bases identical to TRBD2. The CDR3 consists of 19 residues. Germline CDR1 SGHRS, CDR2 YFSETQ. V gave up 0 bases and J gave up 3 bases; unmatched junction bases: 8.

The genes are TRBV7-9 and TRBJ2-5, with 9 bases identical to TRBD2. J gave up 5 bases and V 5 bases, and 18 bases lay outside the gene matches. The V gene's germline CDR1 is SEHNR and CDR2 FQNEAQ (reference sequence). This CDR3 region has 18 residues. This CDR3 is CASSQGGKREAFSETQYF. The CDR3, as DNA: TGTGCCAGCAGCCAGGGTGGCAAGCGGGAGGCTTTTTCGGAGACCCAGTACTTC.

V and J are TRBV4-3 and TRBJ1-3; weak D call: TRBD1 (5 bases). Trimming left V 0 bases short and J 0 bases short, with 12 bases between. This CDR3 contains 17 residues. CDR1 LGHNA and CDR2 YSLEER come from the germline V gene. CDR3 in DNA: TGCGCCAGCAGCCAAGATTTCAGGGCTGCCTCTGGAAACACCATATATTTT. Translated: CASSQDFRAASGNTIYF.

This chain's CDR3 is CARNVTGLSQPQHF. For the CDR3, the DNA is TGTGCCAGAAACGTGACAGGGCTAAGTCAGCCCCAGCATTTT. The chain links TRBV7-3 to TRBJ1-5, with 7 nucleotides matching TRBD1. The CDR3 consists of 14 residues. After removal of 9 bases from V and 6 bases from J, the junction contained 11 bases not matched to a gene. Germline loops: CDR1 SGHTA, CDR2 FQGTGA.

In DNA, the CDR3 is TGCAGCGGCAGCGGGAACAATGAGCAGTTCTTC. This codes for CSGSGNNEQFF. The V and J genes are TRBV29-1 and TRBJ2-1; 7 nucleotides agree with TRBD2. This CDR3 comprises 11 residues. Germline V gene lookup returns CDR1 SQVTM and CDR2 ANQGSEA. J gave up 5 bases and V 7 bases, and 2 bases lay outside the gene matches.

J is TRBJ2-3 and V is TRBV7-2, with a weak D call TRBD1 (5 bases). V lost 9 bases, J lost 6 bases, and 10 bases lay in between. The CDR3 runs to 11 residues. The germline CDR1 and CDR2 sequences are SGHTA and FQGNSA. CDR3 coding DNA: TGTGCCAGTACCAACAGGGATACGCAGTATTTT. Residues: CASTNRDTQYF.

In DNA, the CDR3 is TGTGCCAGCAGCTTAGCGGGACTAGCGGGAGGGCGCGAGACCCAGTACTTC. It translates to CASSLAGLAGGRETQYF. The chain links TRBV7-9 to TRBJ2-5, with 16 bases fitting TRBD2. Trimming at V came to 0 bases and at J to 5 bases, leaving 3 bases not matched to a gene. CDR3 size: 17 residues. The germline CDR1 and CDR2 sequences are SEHNR and FQNEAQ (reference sequence).

There are a few counts of this clone. The V gene is TRBV28, the J gene TRBJ2-7; 14 bases are a match to TRBD2. Losses at the gene ends were 2 bases for V and 4 bases for J; bases not matched to a gene: 4. In germline, CDR1 is MDHEN, CDR2 SYDVKM. The CDR3 sequence is 16 residues long. The CDR3 reads CASSLGGLAGAYEQYF. The CDR3 DNA reads TGTGCCAGCAGTTTAGGGGGACTAGCGGGAGCTTACGAGCAGTACTTC.

The J gene is TRBJ1-6, the V gene TRBV12-3 or TRBV12-4, with 7 bases that match TRBD1. This CDR3 has 13 amino acids. Trimming cost V 6 bases and J 8 bases; bases outside gene matches: 4. The CDR3 DNA is TGTGCCAGCAGCCGACAGGGAGATTCACCCCTCCACTTT. Protein product: CASSRQGDSPLHF.

This clone showed up just once. This chain links TRBV14 with TRBJ2-1; 8 bases are shared with TRBD2. The V gene's germline CDR1 is SGHDN and CDR2 FVKESK. J was trimmed by 1 base and V by 0 bases; bases with no gene match: 8. The CDR3 length is 18 residues. The CDR3 protein is CASSQDTQAGVSYNEQFF. For the CDR3, the DNA is TGTGCCAGCAGCCAAGATACGCAAGCGGGAGTTTCCTACAATGAGCAGTTCTTC.

This sequence joins TRBV10-3 and TRBJ2-7; TRBD1 matches at 9 bases. This CDR3 comprises 11 residues. Germline-derived CDR1 and CDR2 are ENHRY and SYGVKD. V lost 11 bases, J lost 5 bases, and 4 bases stayed unmatched. The CDR3 DNA reads as TGTGCCCCAAGGACAGGGGACGAGCAGTACTTC. This encodes CAPRTGDEQYF.

The rearrangement links TRBV27 to TRBJ2-7, with 8 bases aligning to TRBD2. Trimming removed 7 bases from V and 4 bases from J; junction bases left unmatched: 12. CDR1 MNHEY and CDR2 SMNVEV come from the germline V gene (reference sequence). The CDR3 spans 15 residues. In nucleotides, the CDR3 is TGTGCCAGCAAGGTACAAGCGGGAGTAGGGTACGAGCAGTACTTC. It encodes CASKVQAGVGYEQYF.